This TCR beta chain is drawn from a study of T cells in localized non-small cell lung cancer. General study findings and limits: A median of about 58 of the top 100 tumor clones appeared in adjacent lung, which was paired and uninvolved.

In regard to this clone: Antigen: not known.

TCRdb's copy holds only in-frame clones and misses some; the assay was immunoSEQ multiplex PCR. The table lists about 18,000 clones, about 80% of them singletons. Trimming removed 4 bases at V and 0 bases at J, with 9 bases between. This CDR3 spans 15 amino acids. In germline, CDR1 is MGHRA, CDR2 YSYEKL. V and J are TRBV4-1 and TRBJ1-4, with D tentatively TRBD1 (5 bases). The source was peripheral blood, collected before any cancer treatment. This sequence originates from a female donor at least 60 years old with stage I lung adenocarcinoma. CDR3 residues: CASSRRGATNEKLFF. CDR3 DNA: TGCGCCAGCAGCCGGAGAGGGGCAACTAATGAAAAACTGTTTTTT.